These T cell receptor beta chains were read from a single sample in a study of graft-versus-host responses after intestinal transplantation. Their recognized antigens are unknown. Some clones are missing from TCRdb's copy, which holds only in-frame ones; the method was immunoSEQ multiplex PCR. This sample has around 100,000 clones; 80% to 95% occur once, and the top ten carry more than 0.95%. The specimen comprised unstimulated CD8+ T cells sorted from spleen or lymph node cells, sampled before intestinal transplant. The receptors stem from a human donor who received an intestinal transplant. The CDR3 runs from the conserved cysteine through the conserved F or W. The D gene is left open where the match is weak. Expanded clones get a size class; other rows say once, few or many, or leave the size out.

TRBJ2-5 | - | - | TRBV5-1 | TGCGCCAGCAGCTTGGCTCTTCGGGGGGCAGCTTTGGAGACCCAGTACTTC | CASSLALRGAALETQYF
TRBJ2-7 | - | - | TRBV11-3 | TGTGCCAGCAGCTTAGGCCTAGCCTACGAGCAGTACTTC | CASSLGLAYEQYF
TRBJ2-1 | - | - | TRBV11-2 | TGTGCCAGCAGCTCCGACTATGAGCAGTTCTTC | CASSSDYEQFF
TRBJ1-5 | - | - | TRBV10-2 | TGCGCCACCAAAACTTACGGCAATCAGCCCCAGCATTTT | CATKTYGNQPQHF
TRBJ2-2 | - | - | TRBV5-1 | TGCGCCAGCAGTATGGACACCGGGGAGCTGTTTTTT | CASSMDTGELFF
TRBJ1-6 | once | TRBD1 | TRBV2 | TGTGCCAGCAGTCGGGACAGCTCCTATAATTCACCCCTCCACTTT | CASSRDSSYNSPLHF
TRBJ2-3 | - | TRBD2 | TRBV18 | TGTGCCAGCTCACCACCGGGACTAGCGGGGACAGATACGCAGTATTTT | CASSPPGLAGTDTQYF
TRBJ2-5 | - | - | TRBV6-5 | TGTGCCGCTAGGAGTCAAGAGACCCAGTACTTC | CAARSQETQYF
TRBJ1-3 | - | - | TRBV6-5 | TGTGCCAGCAGAGCCTCGAGCTCTGGAAACACCATATATTTT | CASRASSSGNTIYF
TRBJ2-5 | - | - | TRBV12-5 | TGTGCTAGTGGCCTCGGTGGGGCGGGGGAGACCCAGTACTTC | CASGLGGAGETQYF
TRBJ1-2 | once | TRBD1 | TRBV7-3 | TGTGCCAGCAGCTTAACCTCTAAACCGAAACAGGGGTTAGGGGTTACTTCGGAGGATGGCTACACCTTC | CASSLTSKPKQGLGVTSEDGYTF
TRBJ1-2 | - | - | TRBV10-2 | TGCGCCAGCAGTGAGGGGGCCGGAAACTATGGCTACACCTTC | CASSEGAGNYGYTF
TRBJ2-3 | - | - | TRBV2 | TGTGCCAGCAGTGAAACCCGGGGCACAGATACGCAGTATTTT | CASSETRGTDTQYF
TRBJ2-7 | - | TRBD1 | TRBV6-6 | TGTGCCAGCAGCGGGGACAGGGGCTACGAGCAGTACTTC | CASSGDRGYEQYF
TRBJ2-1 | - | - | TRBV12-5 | TGTGCTAGTGGTTCCCTCCTCTCACCCTTCACCTACAATGAGCAGTTCTTC | CASGSLLSPFTYNEQFF
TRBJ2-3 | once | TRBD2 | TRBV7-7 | TGTGCCAGCAGCTTATATCCAGGGAGGGCAGATACGCAGTATTTT | CASSLYPGRADTQYF
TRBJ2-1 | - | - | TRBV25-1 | TGTGCCAGCAGTGAATTTCGGGGATTAAACAATGAGCAGTTCTTC | CASSEFRGLNNEQFF
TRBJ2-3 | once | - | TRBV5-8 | TGTGCCAGCAGCCTGATCCTCAGGGGCGGCACAGATACGCAGTATTTT | CASSLILRGGTDTQYF
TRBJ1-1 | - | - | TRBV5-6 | TGTGCCAGCAGCGCCTTGGGCACTGAAGCTTTCTTT | CASSALGTEAFF
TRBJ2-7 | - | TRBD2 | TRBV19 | TGTGCCAGTAGTATGACTAGCAATAACGAGCAGTACTTC | CASSMTSNNEQYF
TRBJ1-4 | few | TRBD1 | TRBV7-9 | TGTGCCAGCAGCCCACCGGGACAGTCGCATGGAAAACTGTTTTTT | CASSPPGQSHGKLFF
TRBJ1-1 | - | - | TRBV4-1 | TGCGCCAGCAGCCTCGTAGGGGGGAGCGCTGAAGCTTTCTTT | CASSLVGGSAEAFF
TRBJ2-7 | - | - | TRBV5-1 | TGCGCCAGCAGCTTGGCCGGGAGCGGCTACGAGCAGTACTTC | CASSLAGSGYEQYF
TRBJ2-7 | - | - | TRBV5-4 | TGTGCCAGCAGCCACGGAGAAGCCTCAGCGGACGAGCAGTACTTC | CASSHGEASADEQYF
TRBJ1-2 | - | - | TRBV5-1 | TGCGCCAGCAGCTTCGGGACGGGCTATGGCTACACCTTC | CASSFGTGYGYTF
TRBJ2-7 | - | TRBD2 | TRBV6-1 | TGTGCCAGCAGTCACCCGAGCGGGGCCCTCTACGAGCAGTACTTC | CASSHPSGALYEQYF
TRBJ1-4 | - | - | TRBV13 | TGTGCCAGCAGCTTCCCTCAACACGCAACTAATGAAAAACTGTTTTTT | CASSFPQHATNEKLFF
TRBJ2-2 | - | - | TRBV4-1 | TGCGCCAGCAGCCAAAAGGGGACCGGGGAGCTGTTTTTT | CASSQKGTGELFF
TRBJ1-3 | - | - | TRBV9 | TGTGCCAGCAGTGGGACCTCTAGCTCTGGAAACACCATATATTTT | CASSGTSSSGNTIYF